This T cell receptor (beta chain) was observed in a study of blood T cell repertoires in COVID-19. This clone has ten or more counts. Produced via immunoSEQ multiplex PCR; TCRdb's table is partial and in-frame only. The sample consists of about 290,000 clones, around 92% of them appearing once. Germline CDR1 reads LNHNV; CDR2 reads YYDKDF (reference sequence). V dropped 5 bases and J dropped 2 bases, with 19 bases sitting between them. This CDR3 comprises 16 residues. The sequence derives from a woman aged 25 to 39 with COVID-19, enrolled during active disease. The gene calls are TRBV15 and TRBJ2-7; tentatively, D is TRBD2 (5 bases). The sample consisted of peripheral blood. The CDR3 loop is CATSFLEATSTYEQYF. The CDR3 coding sequence is TGTGCCACCAGCTTCCTGGAGGCGACATCTACCTACGAGCAGTACTTC.